Listed below are T cell receptor beta chains from one sample, sequenced in a study of shared clonotypes between healthy human individuals. Assay used: immunoSEQ multiplex PCR; TCRdb lists only in-frame clones, some missing. Here the sample spans about 580,000 clones, 95% to 98% being singletons. Material: naive CD8+ T cells sorted from blood. Every receptor here comes from a man aged 30 to 39 in good health. The CDR3 runs from the conserved cysteine through the conserved F or W. Each record gives: J gene, D gene, V gene, CDR3 length, clone size, CDR3 DNA, CDR3 protein. A D gene is named only where the DNA matches it firmly. Only some rows state a clone size, as once, few, many or a class for expanded clones.

>TRBJ2-1|TRBD1|TRBV13|15|NA
TGTGCCAGCAGCTTAGGAGGACAGGGGTCCAATGAGCAGTTCTTC
CASSLGGQGSNEQFF
>TRBJ2-7|NA|TRBV15|16|NA
TGTGCCACCAGCAGAGATCGCGCAGGGGACTCCTACGAGCAGTACTTC
CATSRDRAGDSYEQYF
>TRBJ2-1|NA|TRBV30|15|NA
TGTGCCTGGACACCGGGACTTACAAAACACAATGAGCAGTTCTTC
CAWTPGLTKHNEQFF
>TRBJ2-1|TRBD2|TRBV30|18|NA
TGTGCCTGGAGGGGACTAGCGGGAGGTGATACGATACACAATGAGCAGTTCTTC
CAWRGLAGGDTIHNEQFF
>TRBJ2-7|NA|TRBV7-8|14|NA
TGTGCCAGCAGCTTAGGGAGTTCGACCTACGAGCAGTACTTC
CASSLGSSTYEQYF
>TRBJ2-3|TRBD1|TRBV16|21|NA
TGTGCCAGCAGCCAATTTCTTGGACAGGGGCCGCGAATCGGTCCCACAGATACGCAGTATTTT
CASSQFLGQGPRIGPTDTQYF
>TRBJ2-7|NA|TRBV5-1|14|NA
TGCGCCAGCAGCTTGGCAGGGTTATCCTACGAGCAGTACTTC
CASSLAGLSYEQYF
>TRBJ1-1|NA|TRBV29-1|13|NA
TGCAGCGTTGAAGATCTTAGGAACACTGAAGCTTTCTTT
CSVEDLRNTEAFF
>TRBJ1-5|NA|TRBV18|16|NA
TGTGCCAGCTCCTCTGCTCCTCACGATAGCAATCAGCCCCAGCATTTT
CASSSAPHDSNQPQHF
>TRBJ2-6|NA|TRBV28|14|NA
TGTGCCAGCAGTTTGGAGGGCGGGGCCAACGTCCTGACTTTC
CASSLEGGANVLTF
>TRBJ1-2|TRBD1|TRBV2|16|NA
TGTGCCATCGATCCGGGACAGGGCACCCTTAACTATGGCTACACCTTC
CAIDPGQGTLNYGYTF
>TRBJ2-7|NA|TRBV19|11|NA
TGTGCCAGTACCCAGGGGGGCGAGCAGTACTTC
CASTQGGEQYF
>TRBJ2-3|NA|TRBV19|11|NA
TGTGCCTGTGGAGGCGGCGGTACGCAGTATTTT
CACGGGGTQYF
>TRBJ2-7|NA|TRBV11-2|15|NA
TGTGCCAGCAGCCCCTGGACTGGCAACGCCTACGAGCAGTACTTC
CASSPWTGNAYEQYF
>TRBJ2-3|NA|TRBV7-9|15|NA
TGTGCCAGCAGCGGTAGCCTGGACCTCCCCTCTGCGCAGTATTTT
CASSGSLDLPSAQYF
>TRBJ1-1|NA|TRBV6-5|11|NA
TGTGCCAGCACCTCGAACACTGAAGCTTTCTTT
CASTSNTEAFF
>TRBJ1-1|NA|TRBV5-8|13|NA
TGTGCCAGCAGCCACCAGGGGAACACTGAAGCTTTCTTT
CASSHQGNTEAFF
>TRBJ1-1|NA|TRBV27|13|NA
TGTGCCAGCAGTTTATCGGGCAGGGGTGAAGCTTTCTTT
CASSLSGRGEAFF
>TRBJ2-7|TRBD2|TRBV28|13|NA
TGTGCCAGCCTAGCGGATAACTCCTACGAGCAGTACTTC
CASLADNSYEQYF
>TRBJ2-6|NA|TRBV2|15|NA
TGTGCCAGCAGTCCTTCAGGGCCTGGGGCCAACGTCCTGACTTTC
CASSPSGPGANVLTF
>TRBJ2-1|TRBD2|TRBV29-1|15|once
TGCAGCGTTGATTCCGCGGGAGGGATCCCCAATGAGCAGTTCTTC
CSVDSAGGIPNEQFF
>TRBJ2-1|NA|TRBV6-1|17|NA
TGTGCCAGCAGTGTTCTCAGGGGAGGAGAGGCCTACAATGAGCAGTTCTTC
CASSVLRGGEAYNEQFF
>TRBJ2-5|TRBD2|TRBV5-6|14|NA
TGTGCCAGCAGCTTGGCCAAGCGGGAGGAGACCCAGTACTTC
CASSLAKREETQYF
>TRBJ2-1|NA|TRBV7-9|17|NA
TGTGCCAGCAGCAATTCATTTGGGCCCCTGGGCCACAATGAGCAGTTCTTC
CASSNSFGPLGHNEQFF
>TRBJ1-2|NA|TRBV29-1|12|once
TGCAGCGTTGTGGCAGTAAACTATGGCTACACCTTC
CSVVAVNYGYTF
>TRBJ2-7|NA|TRBV7-2|14|NA
TGTGCCAGCAGCTTAGGGTCCCGCTCCTACGAGCAGTACTTC
CASSLGSRSYEQYF
>TRBJ2-1|NA|TRBV9|16|NA
TGTGCCAGCAGCCCCCACCCTCTCGAGGCGGGACAAATGGGGTTCTTC
CASSPHPLEAGQMGFF
>TRBJ2-7|NA|TRBV13|14|NA
TGTGCCAGCAGCTTATCCGGGGGCTCCTACGAGCAGTACTTC
CASSLSGGSYEQYF
>TRBJ2-1|TRBD2|TRBV29-1|15|NA
TGCAGCGTTGAGGGTCTAGCGGGAGGGTACAATGAGCAGTTCTTC
CSVEGLAGGYNEQFF
>TRBJ2-7|TRBD2|TRBV5-6|15|NA
TGTGCCAGCAGCTTGTCTGCTAGCGGGACTTACGAGCAGTACTTC
CASSLSASGTYEQYF
>TRBJ1-2|NA|TRBV9|16|NA
TGTGCCAGCAGCGTAGCTCCGACAGGTACTAACTATGGCTACACCTTC
CASSVAPTGTNYGYTF
>TRBJ1-5|NA|TRBV21-1|14|once
TGTGCCAGCACCCCAACAGATAGCAATCAGCCCCAGCATTTT
CASTPTDSNQPQHF
>TRBJ2-7|NA|TRBV11-2|14|NA
TGTGCCAGCAGCTTAGGCGCGGGATCCTACGAGCAGTACTTC
CASSLGAGSYEQYF
>TRBJ2-7|NA|TRBV4-3|13|NA
TGCGCCAGCAGCCCCACTCGGGGGCTCGAGCAGTACTTC
CASSPTRGLEQYF
>TRBJ2-1|NA|TRBV5-4|12|NA
TGTGCCAGCAGCTTGGAGCGAAATGAGCAGTTCTTC
CASSLERNEQFF
>TRBJ2-3|NA|TRBV7-9|12|NA
TGTGCCAGCAGCTTTCCAACAGATACGCAGTATTTT
CASSFPTDTQYF
>TRBJ2-7|NA|TRBV5-6|15|NA
TGTGCCAGCAGCTTTAACGCAATTCTGGACTACGAGCAGTACTTC
CASSFNAILDYEQYF
>TRBJ2-1|TRBD2|TRBV29-1|16|NA
TGCAGCGTTTATCTAGCGGGAGCCCTATCCTACAATGAGCAGTTCTTC
CSVYLAGALSYNEQFF
>TRBJ2-5|TRBD2|TRBV6-1|14|NA
TGTGCCAGCAGTGAAGCGGGACTAGCGGGGACCCAGTACTTC
CASSEAGLAGTQYF
>TRBJ2-7|NA|TRBV7-9|15|NA
TGTGCCAGCAGCAATACCTTTCGGAACCCCTACGAGCAGTACTTC
CASSNTFRNPYEQYF
>TRBJ2-7|NA|TRBV18|14|NA
TGTGCCAGCTCACCAGACCCCGTCTCCTACGAGCAGTACTTC
CASSPDPVSYEQYF
>TRBJ2-7|TRBD1|TRBV27|14|NA
TGTGCCAGCAGTCCCCAGGGGGATGGCTACGAGCAGTACTTC
CASSPQGDGYEQYF
>TRBJ2-1|TRBD2|TRBV6-5|16|NA
TGTGCCAGCAGTTACTCGGCTAGCGGGACCACCAATGAGCAGTTCTTC
CASSYSASGTTNEQFF
>TRBJ1-1|TRBD1|TRBV5-1|15|NA
TGCGCCAGCTGTAGACTGGGGACAGAAGACACTGAAGCTTTCTTT
CASCRLGTEDTEAFF
>TRBJ1-1|NA|TRBV19|13|NA
TGTGCCAGTAGTATCTGGAGTAGCACTGAAGCTTTCTTT
CASSIWSSTEAFF
>TRBJ2-7|NA|TRBV13|13|NA
TGTGCCAGCAGCTTCTCCTTGTCCTACGAGCAGTACTTC
CASSFSLSYEQYF
>TRBJ2-1|NA|TRBV9|17|NA
TGTGCCAGCAGCGTACGGGGGTCGGGAGTCTCCTACAATGAGCAGTTCTTC
CASSVRGSGVSYNEQFF
>TRBJ2-7|TRBD1|TRBV9|15|NA
TGTGCCAGCAGCACACAGGGGGCCGAGCCGTACGAGCAGTACTTC
CASSTQGAEPYEQYF
>TRBJ2-1|NA|TRBV15|12|once
TGTGCCACCAGCATTAGGGGCAATGAGCAGTTCTTC
CATSIRGNEQFF
>TRBJ2-2|NA|TRBV7-7|14|NA
TGTGCTAGCAGCCCGAACAGGAACACCGGGGAGCTGTTTTTT
CASSPNRNTGELFF
>TRBJ1-1|NA|TRBV27|13|NA
TGTGCCAGTACGGACAGCCGGAACACTGAAGCTTTCTTT
CASTDSRNTEAFF
>TRBJ2-7|TRBD1|TRBV4-1|15|NA
TGCGCCAGCAGCCAAGAGAGGGGGCCAAACTACGAGCAGTACTTC
CASSQERGPNYEQYF